The 15 T cell receptor beta chains below come from one sample, sequenced in a study of blood T cell repertoires in COVID-19. The protocol was immunoSEQ multiplex PCR, while the TCRdb copy is restricted to in-frame clones and leaves out a portion. Found here are about 430,000 clones, 75% to 90% of them singletons; the top ten hold about 1.1%. Sequencing used PBMCs or T cells enriched from blood (not recorded which). The origin of the receptors is a man aged 30 to 39 who had recovered from COVID-19.

The chain has TRBV6-4 and TRBJ1-2, with no clear D. Germline V CDR1 and CDR2: MRHNA, SNTAGT. V was shortened by 2 bases and J by 4 bases, with 14 bases between the two germline ends. This CDR3 has 15 residues. CDR3 sequence (DNA): TGTGCCAGCAGTGACAAGGAGTCTGGCTTCTATGGCTACACCTTC. Its translation: CASSDKESGFYGYTF.

This chain connects TRBV18 to TRBJ2-1, with 9 bases matching TRBD2. Germline CDR1 KGHSH, CDR2 LQKENI. Unmatched junction bases numbered 15, after V lost 0 bases and J lost 6 bases. The CDR3 spans 19 residues. CDR3 bases: TGTGCCAGCTCACCACCCGCGGGGGCGGGAGCGGGAGGTGGCAATGAGCAGTTCTTC. It encodes CASSPPAGAGAGGGNEQFF.

The chain recombines TRBV29-1 with TRBJ1-3, with 7 bases that match TRBD1. CDR3 length equals 14 residues. The V gene's germline CDR1 is SQVTM and CDR2 ANQGSEA. The V segment lost 8 bases and the J segment 0 bases; nucleotides outside the gene matches: 7. CDR3 residues: CSMRTGVSGNTIYF. The CDR3 DNA follows: TGCAGCATGCGGACAGGAGTCTCTGGAAACACCATATATTTT. Together with reference TRBV29-1 and TRBJ1-3, the CDR3 gives the full variable domain: SAVISQKPSRDICQRGTSLTIQCQVDSQVTMMFWYRQQPGQSLTLIATANQGSEATYESGFVIDKFPISRPNLTFSTLTVSNMSPEDSSIYLCSMRTGVSGNTIYFGEGSWLTVV.

The chain joins TRBV29-1 to TRBJ1-2, with D unclear. V was shortened by 3 bases and J by 3 bases, with 17 bases between the two germline ends. Germline values: CDR1 SQVTM, CDR2 ANQGSEA. The CDR3 covers 15 residues. The CDR3, as DNA: TGCAGCGTTGACACAGAAGATAGTCTGGACTATGGCTACACCTTC. The encoded protein is CSVDTEDSLDYGYTF.

The genes are TRBV27 and TRBJ1-5; TRBD1 is a possible D gene (5 bases). Trimming took off 0 bases at V and 2 bases at J, with 17 bases between the two ends. The CDR3 is made up of 18 amino acids. CDR1 and CDR2 from the germline V gene are MNHEY and SMNVEV (reference sequence). CDR3: CASSLSPHQQGGNQPQHF. The DNA of the CDR3 is TGTGCCAGCAGTTTATCGCCCCACCAGCAGGGCGGCAATCAGCCCCAGCATTTT.

The rearrangement uses TRBV27 and TRBJ1-5; D is uncertain. CDR1 is MNHEY and CDR2 is SMNVEV in the germline V gene (reference sequence). This CDR3 is 14 amino acids long. Trimming cost V 0 bases and J 6 bases, with 9 bases left between them. The CDR3 loop reads CASSLSPAGQPQHF. CDR3 in DNA: TGTGCCAGCAGTTTATCCCCGGCGGGTCAGCCCCAGCATTTT.

The chain's CDR3 is CAIPDWTGNTIYF. Here the CDR3 DNA reads TGTGCCATCCCGGACTGGACTGGAAACACCATATATTTT. The J gene is TRBJ1-3, the V gene TRBV12-3 or TRBV12-4; D gene uncertain. The CDR3 runs 13 residues. The V end was cut by 10 bases, the J end by 2 bases, with 12 bases between.

The chain is built from TRBV2 and TRBJ2-7; the D gene is possibly TRBD1 (6 bases). Germline CDR1 is SNHLY and CDR2 is FYNNEI. There are 14 residues in the CDR3. Trimming stripped 10 bases from V and 3 bases from J, with 19 bases between. CDR3 amino acids: CATNAQGSYYEQYF. CDR3 DNA sequence: TGTGCCACGAACGCGCAGGGGAGCTACTACGAGCAGTACTTC.

V and J are TRBV28 and TRBJ1-6, with D maybe TRBD1 (6 bases). With 6 bases removed from V and 10 bases from J, the gap between germline ends came to 13 bases. CDR1 is MDHEN and CDR2 is SYDVKM in the germline V gene. CDR3 size: 13 residues. CDR3 residues: CASRKTGSSPLHF. The CDR3 DNA reads as TGTGCCAGCAGGAAAACAGGGAGCTCACCCCTCCACTTT.

This chain connects TRBV12-3 or TRBV12-4 to TRBJ1-1, with D perhaps TRBD1 (5 bases). Trimming cost V 5 bases and J 7 bases, with 11 bases left between them. The CDR3 has 12 residues. CDR3 nucleotide sequence: TGTGCCAGCAGTGCGCAGGGAAATGAAGCTTTCTTT. It translates to CASSAQGNEAFF.

The V call is TRBV7-9, the J call TRBJ1-1; D perhaps matches TRBD1 (5 bases). Trimming shortened V by 2 bases and J by 0 bases, and 10 bases separated the two germline ends. This CDR3 comprises 15 residues. Germline V gene data show CDR1 as SEHNR and CDR2 as FQNEAQ (reference sequence). CDR3 nucleotide sequence: TGTGCCAGCAGCTTACCTAGACAGATGAACACTGAAGCTTTCTTT. Amino acid sequence: CASSLPRQMNTEAFF.

This clone was seen only once. The chain has TRBV27 and TRBJ1-1; D not certain. In germline, CDR1 is MNHEY, CDR2 SMNVEV (reference sequence). The length of the CDR3 is 12 residues. Trimming left V 5 bases short and J 3 bases short, with 7 bases between. The CDR3 protein is CASSNLYTEAFF. The CDR3 DNA sequence: TGTGCCAGCAGTAACTTATACACTGAAGCTTTCTTT.

CDR3 DNA: TGTGCCAGCAGCTGGAGCAGCGGGGAGCTGTTTTTT. This sequence encodes CASSWSSGELFF. This chain uses TRBV5-6 with TRBJ2-2; no clear D gene. Germline V CDR1 and CDR2: SGHDT, YYEEEE. CDR3 length: 12 residues. Trimming shortened V by 3 bases and J by 7 bases, and 7 bases separated the two germline ends.

The V gene is TRBV6-4, the J gene TRBJ1-1, with TRBD1 matching 8 bases. The length of the CDR3 is 14 residues. V was pared by 5 bases and J by 6 bases, with 8 bases of the junction left unmatched. Germline loops: CDR1 MRHNA, CDR2 SNTAGT. CDR3 sequence (DNA): TGTGCCAGCAGTCAAACAGGGGGTATCTCTGAAGCTTTCTTT. The encoded protein is CASSQTGGISEAFF.

The chain recombines TRBV4-2 with TRBJ2-2; 14 bases fit TRBD2. The CDR3 sequence is 18 residues long. In germline, CDR1 is LGHNA, CDR2 YNFKEQ. The trim removed 3 bases at V and 0 bases at J, leaving 3 bases unmatched. The CDR3 DNA follows: TGTGCCAGCAGCCACCCGGGACTAGCGGGAGCGAACACCGGGGAGCTGTTTTTT. Its protein product is CASSHPGLAGANTGELFF.